The 22 T cell receptor beta chains in this list originate from one sample, sequenced in a study of T cell clonality in common variable immunodeficiency. Produced via immunoSEQ multiplex PCR; TCRdb's table is partial and in-frame only. This sample has approximately 52,000 clones, each found more than once. Sequencing was carried out using peripheral blood mononuclear cells. The receptors here all came from a person aged 18 to 70 in good health.

This clone came up many times. The DNA ends 3 residues before the CDR3 does, and the rest of the CDR3 is filled in from the germline J gene. The genes are TRBV30 and TRBJ2-3; 7 bases agree with TRBD1. The CDR3 contains 15 residues. Per germline, CDR1 GTSNPN and CDR2 SVGIG (reference sequence). The trim removed 3 bases at V and 0 bases at J, leaving 6 bases unmatched. This chain's CDR3 is CAWRPLRGSTDTQYF. The DNA read from the CDR3 is TGTGCCTGGAGACCTCTCAGGGGGAGCACAGATACG.

This clone was seen ten or more times. The read halts 3 residues ahead of the CDR3 end, with the missing end drawn from the germline J gene. The V gene is TRBV6-2 or TRBV6-3, the J gene TRBJ2-1; possibly TRBD2 for D (6 bases). Germline V lookup: CDR1 MNHEY, CDR2 SVGEGT. CDR3 size: 13 residues. Deletions cut 10 bases from V and 5 bases from J, with 15 bases between. The CDR3 bases that were read are TGTGCCACCAGGGAGGTTCAGGACAATGAG. This encodes CATREVQDNE. The whole CDR3 region reads CATREVQDNEQFF.

This clone was recorded at least ten times. Read data end 3 residues before the CDR3 end; the end is taken from the germline J gene. This chain links TRBV20-1 with TRBJ1-2; D remains unclear. CDR3 length: 12 residues. The germline V gene has CDR1 DFQATT and CDR2 SNEGSKA (reference sequence). CDR3 bases read: TGCAGTGCTAGGGGCGGGATAGGCGGC. Its translation is CSARGGIGG. The complete CDR3 sequence is CSARGGIGGYTF.

Ten or more counts support this clone. The read gets to within 3 residues of the CDR3 end, and the germline J gene fills in the rest. The rearrangement uses TRBV6-1 and TRBJ2-1; TRBD1 matches at 8 bases. CDR1 is MNHNS and CDR2 is SASEGT in the germline V gene. The CDR3 spans 14 residues. After removal of 2 bases from V and 7 bases from J, the junction contained 4 bases not matched to a gene. CDR3 residues: CASSEKDRVNEQFF. The covered CDR3 bases are TGTGCCAGCAGTGAAAAGGACAGGGTAAATGAG.

This clone occurred a few times. The read ends 3 residues early relative to the CDR3; the germline J gene fills the gap. The rearrangement uses TRBV7-6 and TRBJ2-7, with 11 bases fitting TRBD2. The V gene end was trimmed by 1 base and the J gene end by 3 bases; junction bases not matched to a gene: 5. This CDR3 is built from 16 residues. Looked up from germline, CDR1 is SGHVS and CDR2 is FNYEAQ. The CDR3 bases that were read are TGTGCCAGCAGCTTAGTAGCCGGACTAGCGGGCTACGAG. Protein sequence: CASSLVAGLAGYE. The complete CDR3 sequence is CASSLVAGLAGYEQYF. The variable domain in full, with the rest retrieved from reference TRBV7-6 and TRBJ2-7, is GAGVSQSPRYKVTKRGQDVALRCDPISGHVSLYWYRQALGQGPEFLTYFNYEAQQDKSGLPNDRFSAERPEGSISTLTIQRTEQRDSAMYRCASSLVAGLAGYEQYFGPGTRLTVT.

On this clone: The CDR3 extends 3 residues past the end of the read, so its final part is completed from the germline J gene. V is TRBV10-3 and J is TRBJ2-7; 9 bases are shared with TRBD2. Germline CDR1 reads ENHRY; CDR2 reads SYGVKD. The CDR3 extends over 15 amino acids. With 3 bases clipped from V and 5 bases from J, the junction kept 8 bases outside the gene matches. The covered CDR3 bases are TGTGCCATCAGTGATGTGTCTAGCGGGACCCACGAG. Its protein product is CAISDVSSGTHE. The CDR3 in full is CAISDVSSGTHEQYF.

This clone has ten or more counts. The CDR3 end falls 3 residues outside the read, so it is completed with the germline J gene. The rearrangement uses TRBV20-1 and TRBJ1-5; perhaps TRBD1 as D (5 bases). The CDR3 is 14 amino acids. With 0 bases removed from V and 6 bases from J, the gap between germline ends came to 12 bases. Germline values: CDR1 DFQATT, CDR2 SNEGSKA (reference sequence). The CDR3 here is CSAREQGLRQPQHF. CDR3 bases read: TGCAGTGCTAGAGAGCAGGGACTACGTCAGCCC.

This clone was found many times. CDR3 DNA (partial): TGTGCCAGCAGGTCGTCCGTGGGTATACAGGGGATTGGCTACGAG. It encodes CASRSSVGIQGIGYE. From start to end, the CDR3 is CASRSSVGIQGIGYEQYF. This rearrangement joins TRBV7-8 to TRBJ2-7; 7 bases map to TRBD1. The read ends 3 residues shy of where the CDR3 ends; the end is completed using the germline J gene. From germline, CDR1 is SGHVS and CDR2 FQNEAQ. This CDR3 comprises 18 residues. With 6 bases clipped from V and 3 bases from J, the junction kept 20 bases outside the gene matches.

This clone showed up many times. The observed sequence ends 3 residues before the CDR3 terminus, with the missing tail filled in from the germline J gene. The chain combines TRBV7-2 with TRBJ1-6; a possible D gene is TRBD1 (6 bases). There are 17 residues in the CDR3. Trimming took 0 bases from V and 10 from J, leaving 19 bases between them. The germline CDR1 and CDR2 sequences are SGHTA and FQGNSA. CDR3 in amino acids: CASSLAGTGFLGSPLHF. Incomplete CDR3 DNA: TGTGCCAGCAGCTTAGCGGGCACAGGGTTTTTAGGCTCACCC.

This clone was seen at least ten times. The read is 3 residues too short to cover the CDR3 end, so that end is filled in from the germline J gene. The rearrangement links TRBV29-1 to TRBJ2-3; possibly TRBD2 for D (6 bases). Deletions cut 6 bases from V and 4 bases from J, with 14 bases between. This CDR3 comprises 13 residues. CDR1 is SQVTM and CDR2 is ANQGSEA in the germline V gene. The CDR3 loop is CSVPPWGADTQYF. The sequenced part of the CDR3 DNA is TGCAGCGTACCTCCATGGGGGGCAGATACG.

This clone was detected ten times or more. Incomplete CDR3 DNA: TGTGCCAGCAGCTTAGAACAGGGATACGAG. Amino acids: CASSLEQGYE. The full-length CDR3 reads as CASSLEQGYEQYF. The chain combines TRBV7-6 with TRBJ2-7; tentative D call: TRBD1 (6 bases). The read falls 3 residues short of the CDR3 end, and the missing part is taken from the germline J gene. The V gene's germline CDR1 is SGHVS and CDR2 FNYEAQ. This CDR3 is built from 13 residues. V lost 1 base, J lost 4 bases, and 8 bases lay in between.

Turning to this clone: Different DNA sequences within this sample yield the same CDR3. Incomplete CDR3 DNA: TGTGCCAGTAGTATAAACAGGGAGACTACCTACTATGGC. Its translation is CASSINRETTYYG. From start to end, the CDR3 is CASSINRETTYYGYTF. The rearrangement uses TRBV19 and TRBJ1-2; perhaps TRBD1 as D (6 bases). The sequenced fragment ends 3 residues before the CDR3 boundary, so the rest is inferred from the germline J gene. The CDR3 is made up of 16 amino acids. Trimming shortened V by 2 bases and J by 3 bases, and 16 bases separated the two germline ends. Germline V gives CDR1 LNHDA, CDR2 SQIVND (reference sequence).

This clone has a count of ten or more. The CDR3 end falls 3 residues outside the read, so it is completed with the germline J gene. The chain couples TRBV6-2 or TRBV6-3 to TRBJ2-3; TRBD2 is a possible D gene (6 bases). This CDR3 contains 14 residues. V lost 7 bases and J lost 8, with 19 bases in between. CDR1 and CDR2 from the germline V gene are MNHEY and SVGEGT. The CDR3: CASNSGTAGGTQYF. The covered CDR3 bases are TGTGCCAGCAACTCCGGGACTGCCGGGGGTACG.

This clone was detected many times. The DNA ends 3 residues before the CDR3 does, and the rest of the CDR3 is filled in from the germline J gene. This chain connects TRBV6-2 or TRBV6-3 to TRBJ2-3; TRBD2 matches 7 bases. The CDR3 has 16 amino acids. The ends lost 10 bases at V and 1 base at J; junction bases unmatched: 14. The germline V gene encodes CDR1 MNHEY and CDR2 SVGEGT. CDR3 region: CAIYDPAGVGTDTQYF. The DNA read from the CDR3 is TGTGCCATATACGACCCGGCGGGAGTGGGCACAGATACG.

This clone was recorded at least ten times. The read ends 3 residues shy of where the CDR3 ends; the end is completed using the germline J gene. This chain joins TRBV7-2 and TRBJ2-1, with a possible D match to TRBD1 (6 bases). Trimming stripped 5 bases from V and 5 bases from J, with 10 bases between. The CDR3 loop spans 13 amino acids. CDR1 is SGHTA, CDR2 FQGNSA, per germline. CDR3: CASSRGQNNEQFF. The CDR3 DNA, read in part, is TGTGCCAGCAGCCGAGGACAGAACAATGAG.

This clone was picked up a small number of times. A much larger clonotype is one base distant, so this may be a read error. The read ends 3 residues shy of where the CDR3 ends; the end is completed using the germline J gene. The chain uses TRBV7-9 and TRBJ1-4; D is perhaps TRBD1 (5 bases). Germline values: CDR1 SEHNR, CDR2 FQNEAQ (reference sequence). This CDR3 has 15 residues. CDR3 amino acids: CASSLGTIGANVLFF. The covered CDR3 bases are TGTGCCAGCAGCTTAGGGACTATTGGGGCCAACGTA.

The table lists this clone with many counts. The observed sequence ends 3 residues before the CDR3 terminus, with the missing tail filled in from the germline J gene. This chain joins TRBV20-1 and TRBJ2-1, with 7 positions matching TRBD2. The ends lost 0 bases at V and 4 bases at J; junction bases unmatched: 9. The CDR3 consists of 16 residues. The germline CDR1 and CDR2 sequences are DFQATT and SNEGSKA (reference sequence). The CDR3 bases that were read are TGCAGTGCTAGAGATCTGGGAAGCGGGGCATACAATGAG. It codes for CSARDLGSGAYNE. The CDR3, in full, reads CSARDLGSGAYNEQFF.

This clone has ten or more counts. The CDR3 end falls 3 residues outside the read, so it is completed with the germline J gene. The chain is built from TRBV11-3 and TRBJ2-4; D is perhaps TRBD2 (5 bases). The CDR3 runs to 13 residues. Germline values: CDR1 SGHNT, CDR2 YENEEA. The part of the CDR3 DNA that was read is TGTGCCAGCAGCTTAGACCTTTACGGGGAT. Translation: CASSLDLYGD. The full CDR3 protein reads CASSLDLYGDQYF.

This clone has a count of ten or more. The CDR3 end falls 3 residues outside the read, so it is completed with the germline J gene. This rearrangement joins TRBV30 to TRBJ1-5, with 9 positions matching TRBD1. Losses at the gene ends were 3 bases for V and 9 bases for J; bases not matched to a gene: 12. This CDR3 has 15 amino acids. The V gene's germline CDR1 is GTSNPN and CDR2 SVGIG (reference sequence). Partial CDR3 DNA: TGTGCCTGGAGGGGGACAGGGACCGTAACGGGGCCC. This encodes CAWRGTGTVTGP. The full CDR3 sequence reads CAWRGTGTVTGPQHF.

With regard to this clone: Read coverage stops 3 residues before the CDR3 terminus; the germline J gene supplies the remainder. V is TRBV7-9 and J is TRBJ2-7; TRBD1 agrees at 8 bases. Germline CDR1 reads SEHNR; CDR2 reads FQNEAQ (reference sequence). Losses at the gene ends were 4 bases for V and 3 bases for J; bases not matched to a gene: 5. The CDR3 is made up of 14 amino acids. The DNA read from the CDR3 is TGTGCCAGCAGCTCCGGGACAGGAGGCTACGAG. The encoded protein is CASSSGTGGYE. The whole CDR3 sequence is CASSSGTGGYEQYF.

This clone has more than one count but fewer than ten. The sequence runs out 3 residues before the end of the CDR3; the remainder is reconstructed from the germline J gene. V gene TRBV25-1 combines with J gene TRBJ2-2, with D perhaps TRBD1 (7 bases). Trimming removed 5 bases from V and 2 bases from J, with 18 bases in between. Germline V lookup: CDR1 MGHDK, CDR2 SYGVNS. The CDR3 loop spans 17 amino acids. The CDR3 sequence: CASSPPPGGFNTGELFF. CDR3 DNA, as far as it was read: TGTGCCAGCAGTCCTCCCCCAGGGGGGTTTAACACCGGGGAG.

This clone was detected many times. The CDR3 extends 3 residues past the end of the read, so its final part is completed from the germline J gene. V is TRBV20-1 and J is TRBJ2-1, with 14 bases matching TRBD2. The trim removed 4 bases at V and 0 bases at J, leaving 8 bases unmatched. The CDR3 contains 18 residues. Germline loops: CDR1 DFQATT, CDR2 SNEGSKA (reference sequence). The CDR3 sequence is CSAMTSGRAGSSYNEQFF. CDR3 DNA (partial): TGCAGTGCTATGACTAGCGGGAGGGCCGGTAGCTCCTACAATGAG.